The 20 T cell receptor beta chains below all came from one sample that was sequenced in a study of Graves' ophthalmopathy and Graves' hyperthyroidism (dated by TCRdb to the late 2010s). The sequencer listed for this sample is Illumina HiSeq 2000. TCR beta CDR3 regions were amplified from RNA transcripts for repertoire sequencing. The first round was an RT-PCR using HTBI primers with the Qiagen OneStep RT-PCR kit, and this first round was followed by a second-round multiplex PCR, then size selection and purification. TCRdb reanalyzed the raw reads on its own, using fastp at Q25 for trimming and MiXCR for clone calling, and kept in-frame beta chains. Duplicate CDR3 protein sequences are folded into a single record with the most common DNA and genes. Within this sample are around 1.1 million distinct CDR3 sequences, with about two fifths of them counted one time only. Together, the top ten hold roughly 10% of the sample.

Sequences were obtained from peripheral blood or thyroid tissue (not recorded which). These receptors came from an adult man with Graves' hyperthyroidism.

This clonotype has a handful of counts. This rearrangement joins TRBV9 to TRBJ2-7; TRBD2 matches 7 bases. The CDR3 runs to 14 residues. Germline V gives CDR1 SGDLS, CDR2 YYNGEE. After removal of 7 bases from V and 0 bases from J, the junction contained 7 bases not matched to a gene. CDR3 DNA: TGTGCCAGCCAATACGGCGGGAGCTCCTACGAGCAGTACTTC. Residues: CASQYGGSSYEQYF. The variable domain in full, completed from reference TRBV9 and TRBJ2-7, reads DSGVTQTPKHLITATGQRVTLRCSPRSGDLSVYWYQQSLDQGLQFLIQYYNGEERAKGNILERFSAQQFPDLHSELNLSSLELGDSALYFCASQYGGSSYEQYFGPGTRLTVT.

A remark on this clonotype: One end of the junction varies from germline; a read error may be responsible. The V call is TRBV28, the J call TRBJ2-5, with a weak D call TRBD2 (5 bases). The CDR3 runs 15 residues. The germline V gene encodes CDR1 MDHEN and CDR2 SYDVKM. As DNA, the CDR3 is TGTGCCAGCAGTGGAAGAGGGTTAGGGCGAGAGATCCAGTACTTC. It translates to CASSGRGLGREIQYF.

Ten or more counts support this clonotype. This chain uses TRBV12-3 or TRBV12-4 with TRBJ1-3, with D maybe TRBD1 (6 bases). With 8 bases removed from V and 0 bases from J, the gap between germline ends came to 14 bases. There are 15 residues in the CDR3. Here the CDR3 DNA reads TGTGCCAGCCGAGACAGGTTAATCTCTGGAAACACCATATATTTT. Protein product: CASRDRLISGNTIYF.

This clonotype showed up many times. The chain links TRBV6-6 to TRBJ1-5; TRBD1 matches 7 bases. Germline V gene data show CDR1 as MNHNY and CDR2 as SVGAGI (reference sequence). The junction had 12 bases not matched to a gene; V was cut back by 6 bases and J by 10 bases. The CDR3 has 14 residues. The CDR3 bases are TGTGCCAGCAGCCCAGCGGGACAGTCATTTCCCCAGCATTTT. Translated, it gives CASSPAGQSFPQHF.

Concerning this clonotype: This could be a read error, since a much larger clone is one nucleotide away. The chain carries TRBV25-1 and TRBJ2-5; D not certain. This CDR3 region has 8 residues. Germline lookup yields CDR1 MGHDK and CDR2 SYGVNS. V dropped 11 bases and J dropped 3 bases, with 1 base sitting between them. For the CDR3, the DNA is TGTGCCGAAGAGACCCAGTACTTC. Protein sequence: CAEETQYF.

The chain combines TRBV6-6 with TRBJ1-5; weak D call: TRBD1 (6 bases). Trimming pared 0 bases from V and 6 bases from J, leaving 12 bases between. Germline CDR1 reads MNHNY; CDR2 reads SVGAGI (reference sequence). CDR3 length equals 15 residues. The CDR3 bases are TGTGCCAGCAGTTACTCGGGGGGGCCGGGTCAGCCCCAGCATTTT. Translated: CASSYSGGPGQPQHF.

This chain joins TRBV19 and TRBJ2-7, with a tentative D call TRBD1 (7 bases). The CDR3 runs 15 residues. Trimming removed 2 bases from V and 1 base from J, with 12 bases in between. CDR1 and CDR2 from the germline V gene are LNHDA and SQIVND (reference sequence). Here the CDR3 reads CASSISGGQSYEQYF. CDR3 in DNA: TGTGCCAGTAGTATATCCGGGGGACAGTCCTACGAGCAGTACTTC.

With regard to this clonotype: A much larger clone lies one base from this, so it may be a read error. The chain has TRBV7-2 and TRBJ2-2; 12 bases fit TRBD2. The CDR3 extends over 16 amino acids. The germline V gene has CDR1 SGHTA and CDR2 FQGNSA. Trimming took 10 bases from V and 4 from J; bases not matched to a gene: 10. The CDR3 DNA sequence: TGTGCCACCCGGGCTAGCGGGGGGGCGTGCACCGGGGAGCTGTTTTTT. Protein product: CATRASGGACTGELFF.

The chain employs TRBV7-9 and TRBJ1-6; D remains ambiguous. The CDR3 sequence is 14 residues long. Trimming took 3 bases from V and 6 from J, leaving 9 bases between them. Looked up from germline, CDR1 is SEHNR and CDR2 is FQNEAQ (reference sequence). DNA for the CDR3: TGTGCCAGCAGCTTCGCATCGGGTAATTCACCCCTCCACTTT. This codes for CASSFASGNSPLHF.

V and J are TRBV14 and TRBJ1-2, with D unresolved. Between the trimmed V and J ends, which lost 3 bases and 4 bases, there was a span of 24 bases. The CDR3 length is 18 residues. CDR1 and CDR2 from the germline V gene are SGHDN and FVKESK. The CDR3 loop is CASSQWQVGTAYSYGYTF. The CDR3 DNA sequence: TGTGCCAGCAGCCAGTGGCAGGTCGGCACCGCGTACTCCTATGGCTACACCTTC.

This clonotype was seen a few times. The gene calls are TRBV12-3 or TRBV12-4 and TRBJ2-2; D possibly corresponds to TRBD2 (5 bases). This CDR3 has 13 amino acids. The V and J ends lost 3 bases and 6 bases respectively, with 8 bases between them. The CDR3 DNA sequence: TGTGCCAGCAGTTTGAGGGAACCCGGGGAGCTGTTTTTT. It is translated as CASSLREPGELFF.

This clonotype was counted only a few times. A much larger clone differs from this one at a single base, so this may be a read error. This CDR3 reads CATGEDRGGQYF. The CDR3 bases are TGTGCCACCGGCGAGGACAGAGGGGGGCAGTACTTC. This rearrangement joins TRBV10-3 to TRBJ2-7; possible D gene TRBD1, 6 bases. The CDR3 runs to 12 residues. Germline CDR1 ENHRY, CDR2 SYGVKD. The V end was cut by 10 bases, the J end by 9 bases, with 19 bases between.

This clonotype appeared many times. The chain carries TRBV4-3 and TRBJ1-6; TRBD1 matches 7 bases. The CDR3 totals 14 residues. Germline-derived CDR1 and CDR2 are LGHNA and YSLEER. V shed 2 bases, J shed 9 bases, and the junction held 4 bases outside the gene matches. The DNA of the CDR3 is TGCGCCAGCAGCCAAAAGACAGGGCCTTCACCCCTCCACTTT. It codes for CASSQKTGPSPLHF.

CDR3 in amino acids: CSAPGLNTEAFF. In DNA form, the CDR3 reads TGCAGTGCTCCAGGCTTGAACACTGAAGCTTTCTTT. The chain is built from TRBV20-1 and TRBJ1-1; D is unclear. V was shortened by 5 bases and J by 0 bases, with 7 bases between the two germline ends. Germline V gene data show CDR1 as DFQATT and CDR2 as SNEGSKA (reference sequence). CDR3 size: 12 residues.

About this clonotype: A much larger clone differs from this one at a single base, so this may be a read error. This CDR3 is CASSQEGTGTHEQYF. The CDR3 DNA reads as TGCGCCAGCAGCCAAGAAGGGACAGGAACCCACGAGCAGTACTTC. The chain couples TRBV7-4 to TRBJ2-7; TRBD1 aligns across 8 bases. The germline V gene encodes CDR1 SGHVT and CDR2 SQSDAQ. CDR3 size: 15 residues.

Details on this clonotype: A much larger clone differs from this one at a single base, so this may be a read error. The chain employs TRBV7-9 and TRBJ2-7; D remains unclear. Per germline, CDR1 SEHNR and CDR2 FQNEAQ (reference sequence). The CDR3 runs 13 residues. The V gene lost 4 bases and the J gene lost 0 bases, with 7 bases spanning the gap. The CDR3 protein is CASSSDNSYEQYF. In DNA, the CDR3 is TGTGCCAGCAGCTCCGACAACTCCTACGAGCAGTACTTC. The whole variable domain, remainder taken from reference TRBV7-9 and TRBJ2-7, is DTGVSQNPRHKITKRGQNVTFRCDPISEHNRLYWYRQTLGQGPEFLTYFQNEAQLEKSRLLSDRFSAERPKGSFSTLEIQRTEQGDSAMYLCASSSDNSYEQYFGPGTRLTVT.

At least ten counts were recorded for this clonotype. V is TRBV15 and J is TRBJ2-2; D is perhaps TRBD1 (6 bases). CDR1 and CDR2 (germline): LNHNV, YYDKDF (reference sequence). This CDR3 contains 15 residues. Trimming stripped 4 bases from V and 3 bases from J, with 12 bases between. The CDR3 loop is CATSTRTDDTGELFF. The DNA of the CDR3 is TGTGCCACCAGCACGAGGACAGACGACACCGGGGAGCTGTTTTTT. Looking up the rest from reference TRBV15 and TRBJ2-2 gives the full variable domain: DAMVIQNPRYQVTQFGKPVTLSCSQTLNHNVMYWYQQKSSQAPKLLFHYYDKDFNNEADTPDNFQSRRPNTSFCFLDIRSPGLGDTAMYLCATSTRTDDTGELFFGEGSRLTVL.

This clonotype was seen at least ten times. The V call is TRBV20-1, the J call TRBJ2-7; 10 bases fit TRBD1. Per the germline V gene, CDR1 is DFQATT and CDR2 is SNEGSKA (reference sequence). V dropped 5 bases and J dropped 2; count of bases not matched to a gene: 3. The CDR3 loop spans 13 amino acids. The CDR3: CSADRGRAYEQYF. CDR3 in DNA: TGCAGTGCTGACAGGGGGCGTGCCTACGAGCAGTACTTC.

This clonotype was recorded a few times. V and J are TRBV12-3 or TRBV12-4 and TRBJ2-7, with D possibly called TRBD1 or TRBD2 (5 bases each). CDR3 length: 14 amino acids. Trimming stripped 2 bases from V and 1 base from J, with 9 bases between. The chain's CDR3 is CASSLRDGSYEQYF. CDR3 nucleotides: TGTGCCAGCAGTTTACGGGACGGATCCTACGAGCAGTACTTC.

The chain uses TRBV7-2 and TRBJ2-7, with D possibly being TRBD2 (5 bases). The CDR3 runs to 15 residues. Germline-derived CDR1 and CDR2 are SGHTA and FQGNSA. V dropped 1 base and J dropped 4 bases, with 14 bases sitting between them. The chain's CDR3 is CASSLGPGSLYEQYF. CDR3 in DNA: TGTGCCAGCAGCTTAGGACCGGGGTCTCTGTACGAGCAGTACTTC.